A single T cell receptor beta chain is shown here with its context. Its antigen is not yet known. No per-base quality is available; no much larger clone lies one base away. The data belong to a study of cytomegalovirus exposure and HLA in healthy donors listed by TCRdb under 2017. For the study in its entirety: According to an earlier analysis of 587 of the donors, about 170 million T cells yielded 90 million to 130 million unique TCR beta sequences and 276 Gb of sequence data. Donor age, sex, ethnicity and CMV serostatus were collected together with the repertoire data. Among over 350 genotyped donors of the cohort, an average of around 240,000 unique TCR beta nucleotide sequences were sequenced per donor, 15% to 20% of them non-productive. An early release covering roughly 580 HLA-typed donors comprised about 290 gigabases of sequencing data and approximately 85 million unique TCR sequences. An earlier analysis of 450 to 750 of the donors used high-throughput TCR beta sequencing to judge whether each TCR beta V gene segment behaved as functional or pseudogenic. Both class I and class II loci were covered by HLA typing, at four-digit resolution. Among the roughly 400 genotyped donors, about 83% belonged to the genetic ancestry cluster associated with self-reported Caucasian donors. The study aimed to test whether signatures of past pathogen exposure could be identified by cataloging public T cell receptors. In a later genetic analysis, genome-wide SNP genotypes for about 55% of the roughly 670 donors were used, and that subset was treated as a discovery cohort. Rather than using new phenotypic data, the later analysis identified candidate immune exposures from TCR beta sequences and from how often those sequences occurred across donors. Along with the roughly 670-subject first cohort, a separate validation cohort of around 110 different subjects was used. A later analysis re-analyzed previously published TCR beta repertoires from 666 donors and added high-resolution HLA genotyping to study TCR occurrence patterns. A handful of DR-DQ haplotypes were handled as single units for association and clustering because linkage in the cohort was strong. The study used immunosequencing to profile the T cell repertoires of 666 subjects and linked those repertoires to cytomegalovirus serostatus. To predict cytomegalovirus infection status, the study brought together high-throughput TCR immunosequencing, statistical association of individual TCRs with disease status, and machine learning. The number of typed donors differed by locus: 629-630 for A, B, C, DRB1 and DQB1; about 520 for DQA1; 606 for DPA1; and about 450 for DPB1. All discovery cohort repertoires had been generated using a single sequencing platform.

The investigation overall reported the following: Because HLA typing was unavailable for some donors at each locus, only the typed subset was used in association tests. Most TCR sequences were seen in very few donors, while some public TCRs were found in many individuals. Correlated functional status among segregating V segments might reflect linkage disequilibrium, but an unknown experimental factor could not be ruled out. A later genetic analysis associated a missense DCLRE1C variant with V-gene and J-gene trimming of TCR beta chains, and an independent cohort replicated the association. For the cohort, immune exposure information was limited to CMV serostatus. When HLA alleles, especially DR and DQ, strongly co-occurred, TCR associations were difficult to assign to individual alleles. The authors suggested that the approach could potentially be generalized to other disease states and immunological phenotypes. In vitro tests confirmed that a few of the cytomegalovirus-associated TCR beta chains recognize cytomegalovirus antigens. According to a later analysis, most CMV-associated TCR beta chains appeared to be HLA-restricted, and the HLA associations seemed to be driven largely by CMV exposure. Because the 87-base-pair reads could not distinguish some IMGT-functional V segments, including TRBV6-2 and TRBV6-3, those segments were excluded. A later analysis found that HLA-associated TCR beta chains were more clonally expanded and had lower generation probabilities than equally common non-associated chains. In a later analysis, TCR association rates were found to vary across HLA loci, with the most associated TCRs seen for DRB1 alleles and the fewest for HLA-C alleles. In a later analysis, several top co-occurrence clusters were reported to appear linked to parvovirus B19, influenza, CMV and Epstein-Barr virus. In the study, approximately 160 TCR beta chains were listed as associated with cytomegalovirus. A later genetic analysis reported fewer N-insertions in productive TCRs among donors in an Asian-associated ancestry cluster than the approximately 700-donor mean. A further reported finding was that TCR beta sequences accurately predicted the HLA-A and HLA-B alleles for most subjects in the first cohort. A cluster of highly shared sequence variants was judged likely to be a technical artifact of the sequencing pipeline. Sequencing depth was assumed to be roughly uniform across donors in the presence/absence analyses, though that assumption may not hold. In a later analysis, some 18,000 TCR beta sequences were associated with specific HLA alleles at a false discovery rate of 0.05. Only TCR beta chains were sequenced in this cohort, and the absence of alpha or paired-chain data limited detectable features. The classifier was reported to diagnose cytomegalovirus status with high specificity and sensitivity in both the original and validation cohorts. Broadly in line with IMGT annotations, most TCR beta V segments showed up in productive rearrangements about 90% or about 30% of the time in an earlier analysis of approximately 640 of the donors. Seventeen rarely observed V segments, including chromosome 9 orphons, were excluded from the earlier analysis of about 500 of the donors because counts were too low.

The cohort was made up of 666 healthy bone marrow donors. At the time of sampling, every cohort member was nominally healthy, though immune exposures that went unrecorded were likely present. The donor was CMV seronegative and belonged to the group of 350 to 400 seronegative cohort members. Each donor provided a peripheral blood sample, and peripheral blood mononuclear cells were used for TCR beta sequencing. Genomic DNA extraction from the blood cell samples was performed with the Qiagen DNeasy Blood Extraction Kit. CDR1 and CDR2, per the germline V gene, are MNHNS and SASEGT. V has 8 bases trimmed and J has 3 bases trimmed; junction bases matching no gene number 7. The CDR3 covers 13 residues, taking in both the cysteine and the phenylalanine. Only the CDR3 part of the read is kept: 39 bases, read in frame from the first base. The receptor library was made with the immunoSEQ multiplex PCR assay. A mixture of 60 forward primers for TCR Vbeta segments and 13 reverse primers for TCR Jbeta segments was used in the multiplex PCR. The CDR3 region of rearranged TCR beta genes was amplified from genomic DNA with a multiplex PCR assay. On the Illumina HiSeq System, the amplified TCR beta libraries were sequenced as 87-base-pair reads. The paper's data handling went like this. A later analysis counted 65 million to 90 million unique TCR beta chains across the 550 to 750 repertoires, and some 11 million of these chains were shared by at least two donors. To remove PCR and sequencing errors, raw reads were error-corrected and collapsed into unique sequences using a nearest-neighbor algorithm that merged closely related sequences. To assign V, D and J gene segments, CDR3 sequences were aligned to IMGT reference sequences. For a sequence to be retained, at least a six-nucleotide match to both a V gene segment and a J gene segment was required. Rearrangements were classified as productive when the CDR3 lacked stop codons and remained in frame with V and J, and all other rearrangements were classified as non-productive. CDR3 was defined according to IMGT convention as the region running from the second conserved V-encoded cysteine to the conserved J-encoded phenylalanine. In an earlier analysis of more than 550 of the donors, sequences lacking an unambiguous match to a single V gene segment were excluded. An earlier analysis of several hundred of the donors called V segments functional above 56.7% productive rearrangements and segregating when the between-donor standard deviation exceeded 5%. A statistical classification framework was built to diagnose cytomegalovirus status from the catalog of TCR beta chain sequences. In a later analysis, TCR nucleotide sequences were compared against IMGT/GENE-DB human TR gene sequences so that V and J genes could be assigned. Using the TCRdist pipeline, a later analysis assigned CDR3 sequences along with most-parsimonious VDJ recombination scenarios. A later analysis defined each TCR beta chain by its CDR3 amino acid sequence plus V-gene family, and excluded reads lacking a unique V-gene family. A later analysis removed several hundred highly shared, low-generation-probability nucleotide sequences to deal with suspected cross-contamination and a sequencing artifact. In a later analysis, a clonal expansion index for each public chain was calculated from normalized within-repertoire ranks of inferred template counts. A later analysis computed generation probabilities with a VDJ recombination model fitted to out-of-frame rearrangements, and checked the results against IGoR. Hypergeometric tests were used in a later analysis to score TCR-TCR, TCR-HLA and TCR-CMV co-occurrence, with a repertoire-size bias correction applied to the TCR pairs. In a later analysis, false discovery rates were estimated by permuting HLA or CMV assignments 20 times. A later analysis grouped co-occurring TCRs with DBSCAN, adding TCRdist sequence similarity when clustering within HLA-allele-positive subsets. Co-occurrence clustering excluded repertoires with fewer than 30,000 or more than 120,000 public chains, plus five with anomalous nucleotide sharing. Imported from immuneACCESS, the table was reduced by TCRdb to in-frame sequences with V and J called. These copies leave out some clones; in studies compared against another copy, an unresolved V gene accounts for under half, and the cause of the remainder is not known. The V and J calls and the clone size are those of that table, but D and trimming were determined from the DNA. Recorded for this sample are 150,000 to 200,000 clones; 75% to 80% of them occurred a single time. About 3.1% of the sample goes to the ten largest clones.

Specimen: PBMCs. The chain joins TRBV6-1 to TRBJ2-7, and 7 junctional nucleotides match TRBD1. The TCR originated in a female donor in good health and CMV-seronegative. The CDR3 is CASQTRQGYEQYF. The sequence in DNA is TGTGCCAGCCAAACTAGACAGGGCTACGAGCAGTACTTC.